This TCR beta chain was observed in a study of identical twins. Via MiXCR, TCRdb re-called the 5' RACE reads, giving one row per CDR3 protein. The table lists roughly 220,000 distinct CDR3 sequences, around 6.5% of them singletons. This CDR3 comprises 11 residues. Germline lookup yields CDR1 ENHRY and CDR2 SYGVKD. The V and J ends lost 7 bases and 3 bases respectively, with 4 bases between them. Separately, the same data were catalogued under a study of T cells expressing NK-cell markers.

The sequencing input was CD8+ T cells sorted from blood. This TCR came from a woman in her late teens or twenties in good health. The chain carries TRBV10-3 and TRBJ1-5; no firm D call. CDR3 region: CAITINQPQHF. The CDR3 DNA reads TGTGCCATCACCATCAATCAGCCCCAGCATTTT.